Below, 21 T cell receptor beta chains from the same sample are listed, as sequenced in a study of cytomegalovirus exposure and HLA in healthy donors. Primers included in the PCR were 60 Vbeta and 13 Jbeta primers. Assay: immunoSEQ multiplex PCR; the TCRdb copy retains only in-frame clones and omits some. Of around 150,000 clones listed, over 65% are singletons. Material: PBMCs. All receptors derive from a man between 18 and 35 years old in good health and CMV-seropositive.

The CDR3 region has the DNA TGTGCCAGCAGGATGGGTGGGGAGACTGAAGCTTTCTTT. Its translation is CASRMGGETEAFF. V gene TRBV6-1 combines with J gene TRBJ1-1; no clear D gene. CDR3 length equals 13 residues. Germline CDR1 is MNHNS and CDR2 is SASEGT. Between the trimmed V and J ends, which lost 6 bases and 5 bases, there was a span of 13 bases.

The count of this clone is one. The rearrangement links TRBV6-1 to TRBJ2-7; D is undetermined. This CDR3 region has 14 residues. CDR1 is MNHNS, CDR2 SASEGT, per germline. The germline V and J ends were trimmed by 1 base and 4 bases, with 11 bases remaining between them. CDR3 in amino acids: CASSEVGGSYEQYV. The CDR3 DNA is TGTGCCAGCAGTGAAGTCGGCGGTTCATACGAGCAGTACGTC.

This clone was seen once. This CDR3 reads CAIPGARGEETQYF. The CDR3 DNA follows: TGTGCCATCCCCGGGGCGCGCGGGGAGGAGACCCAGTACTTC. V is TRBV5-6 and J is TRBJ2-5; perhaps TRBD2 as D (6 bases). This CDR3 spans 14 amino acids. Germline V gene sequence: CDR1 SGHDT, CDR2 YYEEEE. Trimming removed 9 bases from V and 5 bases from J, with 20 bases in between.

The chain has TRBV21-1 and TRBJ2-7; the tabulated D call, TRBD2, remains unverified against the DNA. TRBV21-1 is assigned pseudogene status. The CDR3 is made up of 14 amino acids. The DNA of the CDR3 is TGTGCCAGCAGCAAAGAAGGGTGCGGGAAAGAGCAGTACGTC. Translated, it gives CASSKEGCGKEQYV.

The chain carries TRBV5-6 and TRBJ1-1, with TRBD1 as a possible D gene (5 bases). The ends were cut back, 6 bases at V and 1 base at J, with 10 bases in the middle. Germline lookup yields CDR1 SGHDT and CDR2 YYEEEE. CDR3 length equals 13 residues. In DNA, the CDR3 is TGTGCCAGCACCTCCGGGGGGAACACTGAAGCTTTCTTT. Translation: CASTSGGNTEAFF.

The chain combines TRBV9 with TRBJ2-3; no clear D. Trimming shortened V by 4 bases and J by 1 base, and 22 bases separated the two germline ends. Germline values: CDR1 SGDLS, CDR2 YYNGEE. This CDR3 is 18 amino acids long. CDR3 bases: TGTGCCAGCAGCTTCAACAGTAGACGTCTCGGCGGCACAGATACGCAGTATTTT. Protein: CASSFNSRRLGGTDTQYF.

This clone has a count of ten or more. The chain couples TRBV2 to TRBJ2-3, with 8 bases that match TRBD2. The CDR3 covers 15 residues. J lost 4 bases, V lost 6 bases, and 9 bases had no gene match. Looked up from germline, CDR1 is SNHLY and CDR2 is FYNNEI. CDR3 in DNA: TGTGCCAGCAGACGGACTAGCCTGATCCCAGATACGCAGTATTTT. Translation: CASRRTSLIPDTQYF.

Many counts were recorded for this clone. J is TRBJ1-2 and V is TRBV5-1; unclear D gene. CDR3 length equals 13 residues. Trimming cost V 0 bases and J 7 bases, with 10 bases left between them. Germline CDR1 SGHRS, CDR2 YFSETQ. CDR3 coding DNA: TGCGCCAGCAGCTTGGCCGGGGTAGGTGGCTACACCTTC. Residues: CASSLAGVGGYTF.

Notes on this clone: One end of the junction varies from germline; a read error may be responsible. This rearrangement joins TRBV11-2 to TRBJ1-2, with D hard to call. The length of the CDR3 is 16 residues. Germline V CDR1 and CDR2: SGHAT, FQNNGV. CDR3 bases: TGTGCCAACAGCTTAGTGTCTGGCGGCATCCCCTATGGCTACACCTTC. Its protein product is CANSLVSGGIPYGYTF.

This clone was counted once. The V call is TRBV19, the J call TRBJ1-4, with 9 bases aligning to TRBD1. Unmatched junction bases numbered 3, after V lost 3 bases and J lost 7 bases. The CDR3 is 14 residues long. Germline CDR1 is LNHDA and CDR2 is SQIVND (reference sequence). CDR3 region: CASSMGTGPEKLFF. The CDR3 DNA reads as TGTGCCAGTAGTATGGGGACAGGGCCTGAAAAACTGTTTTTT.

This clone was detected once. CDR3: CASSQEGTARTF. CDR3 DNA sequence: TGCGCCAGCAGCCAAGAGGGGACAGCGCGGACCTTC. The V gene is TRBV4-1, the J gene TRBJ1-2; TRBD1 aligns across 7 bases. This CDR3 spans 12 amino acids. Germline CDR1 and CDR2: MGHRA and YSYEKL. Germline trimming cut 0 bases from V and 14 bases from J; bases unmatched to any gene: 6.

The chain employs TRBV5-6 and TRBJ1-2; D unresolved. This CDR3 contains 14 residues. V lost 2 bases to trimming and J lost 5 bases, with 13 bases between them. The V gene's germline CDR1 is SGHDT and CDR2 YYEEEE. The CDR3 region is CASSFTRTDYGYTF. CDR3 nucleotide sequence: TGTGCCAGCAGCTTCACACGGACTGATTATGGCTACACCTTC. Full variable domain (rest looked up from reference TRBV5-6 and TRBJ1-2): DAGVTQSPTHLIKTRGQQVTLRCSPKSGHDTVSWYQQALGQGPQFIFQYYEEEERQRGNFPDRFSGHQFPNYSSELNVNALLLGDSALYLCASSFTRTDYGYTFGSGTRLTVV.

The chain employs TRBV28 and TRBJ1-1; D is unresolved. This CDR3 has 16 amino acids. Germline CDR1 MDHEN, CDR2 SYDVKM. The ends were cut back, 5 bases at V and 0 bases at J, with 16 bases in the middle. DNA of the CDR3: TGTGCCAGCAGTCGACCATCACAGTTGATGAACACTGAAGCTTTCTTT. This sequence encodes CASSRPSQLMNTEAFF. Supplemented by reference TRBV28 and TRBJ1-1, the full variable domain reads DVKVTQSSRYLVKRTGEKVFLECVQDMDHENMFWYRQDPGLGLRLIYFSYDVKMKEKGDIPEGYSVSREKKERFSLILESASTNQTSMYLCASSRPSQLMNTEAFFGQGTRLTVV.

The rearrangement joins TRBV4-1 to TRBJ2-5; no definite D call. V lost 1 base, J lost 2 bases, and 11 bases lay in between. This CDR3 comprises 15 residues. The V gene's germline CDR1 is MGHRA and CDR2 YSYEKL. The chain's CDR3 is CASSQVGSEQETQYF. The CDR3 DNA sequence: TGCGCCAGCAGCCAAGTCGGGTCAGAACAAGAGACCCAGTACTTC.

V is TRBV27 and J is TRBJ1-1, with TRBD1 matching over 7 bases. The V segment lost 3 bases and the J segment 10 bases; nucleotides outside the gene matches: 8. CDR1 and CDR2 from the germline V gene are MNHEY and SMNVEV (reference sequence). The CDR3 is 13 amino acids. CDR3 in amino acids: CASSFPRGKIAFF. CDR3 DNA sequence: TGTGCCAGCAGTTTCCCCAGGGGGAAAATAGCTTTCTTT.

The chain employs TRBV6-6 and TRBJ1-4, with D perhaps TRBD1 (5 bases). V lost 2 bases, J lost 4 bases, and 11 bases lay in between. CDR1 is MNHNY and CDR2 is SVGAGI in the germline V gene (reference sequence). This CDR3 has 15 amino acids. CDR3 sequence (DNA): TGTGCCAGCAGTTACACGGCAGGGCGTAATGAAAAACTGTTTTTT. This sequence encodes CASSYTAGRNEKLFF.

The CDR3 sequence: CSVDRANTGELFF. The CDR3 DNA reads as TGCAGCGTTGACCGAGCGAACACCGGGGAGCTGTTTTTT. This rearrangement joins TRBV29-1 to TRBJ2-2; D is ambiguous. The CDR3 has 13 amino acids. Trimming took 3 bases from V and 0 from J, leaving 5 bases between them. CDR1 SQVTM and CDR2 ANQGSEA come from the germline V gene.

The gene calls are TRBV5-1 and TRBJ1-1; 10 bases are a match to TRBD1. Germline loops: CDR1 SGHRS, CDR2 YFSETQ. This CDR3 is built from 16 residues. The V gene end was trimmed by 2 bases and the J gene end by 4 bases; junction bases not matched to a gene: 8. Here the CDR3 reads CASSFDRGRGGTEAFF. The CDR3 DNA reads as TGCGCCAGCAGCTTTGACAGGGGGCGGGGGGGCACTGAAGCTTTCTTT.

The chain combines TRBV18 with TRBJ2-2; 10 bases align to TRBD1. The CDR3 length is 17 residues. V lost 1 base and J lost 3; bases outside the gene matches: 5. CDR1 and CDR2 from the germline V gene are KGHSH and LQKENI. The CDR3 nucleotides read TGTGCCAGCTCACCACGTGCAGGACAGGGGGACACCGGGGAGCTGTTTTTT. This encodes CASSPRAGQGDTGELFF.

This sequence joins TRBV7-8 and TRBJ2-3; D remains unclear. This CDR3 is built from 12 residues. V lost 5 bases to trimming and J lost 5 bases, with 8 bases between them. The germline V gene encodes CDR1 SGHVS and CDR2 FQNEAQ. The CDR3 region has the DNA TGTGCCAGCAGCCAGGCAGGAGATACGCAGTATTTT. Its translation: CASSQAGDTQYF.

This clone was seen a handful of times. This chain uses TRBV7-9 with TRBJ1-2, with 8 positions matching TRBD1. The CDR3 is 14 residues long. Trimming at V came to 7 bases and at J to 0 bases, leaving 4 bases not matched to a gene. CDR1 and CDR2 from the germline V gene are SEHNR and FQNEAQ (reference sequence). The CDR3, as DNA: TGTGCCAGCACTCACAGGGGGGCTAACTATGGCTACACCTTC. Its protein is CASTHRGANYGYTF.